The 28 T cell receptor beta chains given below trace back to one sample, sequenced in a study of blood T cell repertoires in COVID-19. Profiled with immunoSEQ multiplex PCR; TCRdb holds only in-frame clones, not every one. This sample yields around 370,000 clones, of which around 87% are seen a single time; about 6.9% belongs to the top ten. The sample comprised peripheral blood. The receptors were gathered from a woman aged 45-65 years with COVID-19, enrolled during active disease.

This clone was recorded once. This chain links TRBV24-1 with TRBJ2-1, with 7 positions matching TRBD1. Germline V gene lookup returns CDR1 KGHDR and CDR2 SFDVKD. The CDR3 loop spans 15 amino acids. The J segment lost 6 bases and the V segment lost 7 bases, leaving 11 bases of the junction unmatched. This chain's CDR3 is CATSSGTVNSNEQFF. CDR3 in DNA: TGTGCCACCAGCTCCGGGACAGTTAACTCCAATGAGCAGTTCTTC.

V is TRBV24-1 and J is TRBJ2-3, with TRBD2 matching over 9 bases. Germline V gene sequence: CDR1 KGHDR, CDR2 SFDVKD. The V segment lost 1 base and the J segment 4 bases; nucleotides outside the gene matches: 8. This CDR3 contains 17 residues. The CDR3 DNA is TGTGCCACCAGTGATTTAAATAGCGGGAGTCCCGCAGATACGCAGTATTTT. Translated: CATSDLNSGSPADTQYF.

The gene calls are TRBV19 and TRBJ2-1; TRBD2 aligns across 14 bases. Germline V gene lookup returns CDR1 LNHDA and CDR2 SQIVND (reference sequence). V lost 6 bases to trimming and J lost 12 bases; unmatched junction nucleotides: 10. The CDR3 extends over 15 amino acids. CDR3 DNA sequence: TGTGCCAGTAGAACCGGGACTAGCGGGAGTTTGCGGCAGTTCTTC. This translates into CASRTGTSGSLRQFF.

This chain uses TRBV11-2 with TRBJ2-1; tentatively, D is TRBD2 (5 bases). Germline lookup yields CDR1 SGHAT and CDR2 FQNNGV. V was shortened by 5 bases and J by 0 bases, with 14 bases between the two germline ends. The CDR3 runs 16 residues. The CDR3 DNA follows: TGTGCCAGCAGCCGGGTAAGAGGGAGCTCCTACAATGAGCAGTTCTTC. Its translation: CASSRVRGSSYNEQFF.

CDR3 DNA: TGTGCCAGCAACAACCCTCGCCAGGGGGGCAATCAGCCCCAGCATTTT. It translates to CASNNPRQGGNQPQHF. The chain combines TRBV7-2 with TRBJ1-5; 7 bases line up with TRBD1. There are 16 residues in the CDR3. Germline trimming cut 7 bases from V and 2 bases from J; bases unmatched to any gene: 11. Per germline, CDR1 SGHTA and CDR2 FQGNSA.

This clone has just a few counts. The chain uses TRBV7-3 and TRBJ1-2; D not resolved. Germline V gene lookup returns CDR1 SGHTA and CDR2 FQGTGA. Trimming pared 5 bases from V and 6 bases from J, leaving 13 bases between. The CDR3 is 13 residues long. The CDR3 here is CASSLKSGHGYTF. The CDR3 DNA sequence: TGTGCCAGCAGCCTAAAGTCAGGTCATGGCTACACCTTC.

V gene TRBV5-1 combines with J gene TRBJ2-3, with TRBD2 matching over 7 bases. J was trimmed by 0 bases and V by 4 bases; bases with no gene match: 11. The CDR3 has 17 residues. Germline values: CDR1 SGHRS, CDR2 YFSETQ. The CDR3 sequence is CASSVGGLAASTDTQYF. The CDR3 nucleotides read TGCGCCAGCAGCGTTGGAGGGCTAGCGGCAAGCACAGATACGCAGTATTTT.

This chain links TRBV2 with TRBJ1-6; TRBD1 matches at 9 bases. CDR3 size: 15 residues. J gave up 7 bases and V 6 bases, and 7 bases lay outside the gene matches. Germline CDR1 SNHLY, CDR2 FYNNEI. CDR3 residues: CASRGGDRGNSPLHF. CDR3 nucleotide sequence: TGTGCCAGCAGGGGTGGCGACAGGGGGAATTCACCCCTCCACTTT.

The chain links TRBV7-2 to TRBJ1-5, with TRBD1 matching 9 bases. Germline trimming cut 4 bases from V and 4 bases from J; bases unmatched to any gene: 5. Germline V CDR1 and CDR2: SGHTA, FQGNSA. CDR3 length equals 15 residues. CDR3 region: CASSSVGQGNQPQHF. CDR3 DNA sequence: TGTGCCAGCAGCTCAGTTGGACAGGGGAATCAGCCCCAGCATTTT.

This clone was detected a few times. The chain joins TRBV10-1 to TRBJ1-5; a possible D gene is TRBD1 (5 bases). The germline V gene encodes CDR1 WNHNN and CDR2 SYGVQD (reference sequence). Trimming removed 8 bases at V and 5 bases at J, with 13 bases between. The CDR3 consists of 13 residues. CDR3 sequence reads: CASQGRVDQPQHF. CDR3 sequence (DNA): TGCGCCAGCCAGGGCAGGGTTGATCAGCCCCAGCATTTT.

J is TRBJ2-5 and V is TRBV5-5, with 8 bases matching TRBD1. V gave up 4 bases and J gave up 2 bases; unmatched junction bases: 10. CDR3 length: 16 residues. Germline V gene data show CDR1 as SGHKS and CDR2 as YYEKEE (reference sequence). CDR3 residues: CASSLQGADTQETQYF. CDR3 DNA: TGTGCCAGCAGCCTTCAGGGGGCAGACACACAAGAGACCCAGTACTTC.

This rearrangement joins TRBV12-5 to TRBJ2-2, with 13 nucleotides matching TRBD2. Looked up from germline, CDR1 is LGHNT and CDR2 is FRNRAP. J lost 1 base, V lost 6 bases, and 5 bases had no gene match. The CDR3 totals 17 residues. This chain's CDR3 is CASGGTSGTMNTGELFF. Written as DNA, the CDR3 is TGTGCTAGTGGGGGGACTAGCGGGACTATGAACACCGGGGAGCTGTTTTTT.

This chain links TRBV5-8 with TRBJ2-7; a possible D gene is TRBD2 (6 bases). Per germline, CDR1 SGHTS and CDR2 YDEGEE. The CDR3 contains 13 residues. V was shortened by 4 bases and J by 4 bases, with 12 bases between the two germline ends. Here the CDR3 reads CASSHTGGYEQYF. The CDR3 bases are TGTGCCAGCAGCCACACTGGGGGGTACGAGCAGTACTTC.

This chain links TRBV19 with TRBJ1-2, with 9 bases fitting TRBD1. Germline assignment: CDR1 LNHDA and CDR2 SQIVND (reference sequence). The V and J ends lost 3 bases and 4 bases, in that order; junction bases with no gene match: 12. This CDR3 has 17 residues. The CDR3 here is CASSMGDRASLVYGYTF. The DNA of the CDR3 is TGTGCCAGTAGTATGGGGGACAGGGCGTCTTTGGTCTATGGCTACACCTTC. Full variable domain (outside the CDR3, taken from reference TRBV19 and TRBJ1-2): DGGITQSPKYLFRKEGQNVTLSCEQNLNHDAMYWYRQDPGQGLRLIYYSQIVNDFQKGDIAEGYSVSREKKESFPLTVTSAQKNPTAFYLCASSMGDRASLVYGYTFGSGTRLTVV.

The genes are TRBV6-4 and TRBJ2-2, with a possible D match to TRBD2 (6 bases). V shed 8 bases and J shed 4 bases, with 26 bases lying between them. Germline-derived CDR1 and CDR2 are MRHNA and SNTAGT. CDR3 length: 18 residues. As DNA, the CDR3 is TGTGCCAGCGTGAGGTTCCGGGACTTATCCTGGGGCACCGGGGAGCTGTTTTTT. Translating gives CASVRFRDLSWGTGELFF.

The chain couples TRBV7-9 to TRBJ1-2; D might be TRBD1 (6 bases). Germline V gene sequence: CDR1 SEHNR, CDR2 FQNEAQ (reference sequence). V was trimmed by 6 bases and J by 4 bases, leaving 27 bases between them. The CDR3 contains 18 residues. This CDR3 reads CASRQARTDPLSTYGYTF. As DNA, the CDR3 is TGTGCCAGCAGACAAGCCCGGACAGATCCACTTTCGACCTATGGCTACACCTTC.

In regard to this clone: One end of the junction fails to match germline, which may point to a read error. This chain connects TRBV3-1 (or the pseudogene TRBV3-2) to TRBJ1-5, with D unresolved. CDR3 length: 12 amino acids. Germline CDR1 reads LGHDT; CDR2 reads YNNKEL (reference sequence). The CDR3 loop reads CASSQANRPQHF. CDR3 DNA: TGTGCCAGCAGCCAGGCCAATCGGCCCCAGCATTTT.

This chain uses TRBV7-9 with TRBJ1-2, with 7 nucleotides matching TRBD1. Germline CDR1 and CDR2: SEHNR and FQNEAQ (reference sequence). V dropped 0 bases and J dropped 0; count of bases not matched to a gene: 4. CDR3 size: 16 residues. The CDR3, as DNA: TGTGCCAGCAGCTTAGCGGCAACAGGGGCTAACTATGGCTACACCTTC. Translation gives CASSLAATGANYGYTF.

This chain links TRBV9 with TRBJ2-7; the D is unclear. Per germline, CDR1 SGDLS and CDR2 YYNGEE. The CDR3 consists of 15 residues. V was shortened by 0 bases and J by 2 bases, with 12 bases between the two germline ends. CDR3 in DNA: TGTGCCAGCAGCGTAGTCCCCACACCGACCTACGAGCAGTACTTC. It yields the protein CASSVVPTPTYEQYF.

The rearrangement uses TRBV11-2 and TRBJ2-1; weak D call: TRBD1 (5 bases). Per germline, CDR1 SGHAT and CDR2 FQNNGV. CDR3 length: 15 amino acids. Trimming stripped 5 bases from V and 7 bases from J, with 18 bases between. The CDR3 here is CASSPPHTGQNEQFF. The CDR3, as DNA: TGTGCCAGCAGCCCCCCCCACACAGGACAAAATGAGCAGTTCTTC.

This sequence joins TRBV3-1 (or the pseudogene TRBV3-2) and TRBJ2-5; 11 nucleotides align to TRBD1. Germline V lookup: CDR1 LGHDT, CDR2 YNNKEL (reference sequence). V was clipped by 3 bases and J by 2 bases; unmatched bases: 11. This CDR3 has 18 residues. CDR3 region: CASSHPPGQGVGQETQYF. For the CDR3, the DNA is TGTGCCAGCAGCCATCCCCCGGGACAGGGGGTTGGACAAGAGACCCAGTACTTC.

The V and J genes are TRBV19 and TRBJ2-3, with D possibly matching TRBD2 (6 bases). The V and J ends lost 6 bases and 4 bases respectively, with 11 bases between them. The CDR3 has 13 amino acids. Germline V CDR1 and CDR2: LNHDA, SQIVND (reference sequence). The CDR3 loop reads CASRDGSSDTQYF. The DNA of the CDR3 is TGTGCCAGTAGGGACGGGAGCTCAGATACGCAGTATTTT.

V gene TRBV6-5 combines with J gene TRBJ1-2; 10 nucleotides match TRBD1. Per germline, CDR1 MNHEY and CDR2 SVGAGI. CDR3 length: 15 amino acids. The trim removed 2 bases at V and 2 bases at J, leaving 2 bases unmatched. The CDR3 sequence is CASSYGTGDNYGYTF. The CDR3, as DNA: TGTGCCAGCAGTTACGGGACAGGGGACAACTATGGCTACACCTTC.

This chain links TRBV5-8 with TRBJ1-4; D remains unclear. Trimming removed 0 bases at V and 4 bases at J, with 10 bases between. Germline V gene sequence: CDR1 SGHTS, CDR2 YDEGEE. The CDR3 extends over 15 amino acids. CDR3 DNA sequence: TGTGCCAGCAGCTTGGGGCAGAACCTTAATGAAAAACTGTTTTTT. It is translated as CASSLGQNLNEKLFF.

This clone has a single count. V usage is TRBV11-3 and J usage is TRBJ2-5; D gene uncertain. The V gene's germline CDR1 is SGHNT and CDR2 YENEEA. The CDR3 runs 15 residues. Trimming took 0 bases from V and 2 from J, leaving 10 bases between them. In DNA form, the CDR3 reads TGTGCCAGCAGCTTAGATAGGAGAAGGCAAGAGACCCAGTACTTC. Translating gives CASSLDRRRQETQYF.

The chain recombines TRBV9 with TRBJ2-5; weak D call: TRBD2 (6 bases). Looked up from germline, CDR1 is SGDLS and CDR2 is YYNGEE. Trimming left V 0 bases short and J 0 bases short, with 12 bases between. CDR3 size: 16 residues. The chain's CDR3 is CASSVVGDSYQETQYF. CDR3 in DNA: TGTGCCAGCAGCGTAGTAGGGGACTCGTACCAAGAGACCCAGTACTTC.

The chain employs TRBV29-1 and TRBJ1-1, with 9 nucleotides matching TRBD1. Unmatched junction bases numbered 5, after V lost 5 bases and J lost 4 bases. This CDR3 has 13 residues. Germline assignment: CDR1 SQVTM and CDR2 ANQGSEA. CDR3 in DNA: TGCAGCGTTCGAATACAGGGGGCCACTGAAGCTTTCTTT. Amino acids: CSVRIQGATEAFF.

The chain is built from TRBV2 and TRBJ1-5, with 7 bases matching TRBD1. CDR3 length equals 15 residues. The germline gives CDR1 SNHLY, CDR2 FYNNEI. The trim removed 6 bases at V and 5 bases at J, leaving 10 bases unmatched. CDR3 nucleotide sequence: TGTGCCAGCAGCCCGACAGGGTCGAATTATCAGCCCCAGCATTTT. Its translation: CASSPTGSNYQPQHF.